The clone carrying this T cell receptor (beta chain) occurred many times. TCRdb processed the RACE reads anew with MiXCR; each CDR3 protein has one entry. In the table there are some 87,000 distinct CDR3 sequences, approximately 10% of which are singletons. The time point denotes: patch test 1, 2 weeks after DPC sensitization. Stated treatment: therapeutic diphenylcyclopropenone sensitization with weekly scalp DPC. These data come from a study of human T cells and chemical hapten exposure. This TCR came from a woman between 50 and 59 years old with alopecia areata. Some clones in this sample may be carry-over from other donors' samples. The specimen was whole blood, collected in connection with sensitization to the hapten diphenylcyclopropenone (DPC).

The CDR3 sequence is CASSLAGGGQPQHF. The CDR3 DNA reads as TGCGCCAGCAGCTTGGCGGGGGGCGGTCAGCCCCAGCATTTT. The chain uses TRBV5-1 and TRBJ1-5, with D perhaps TRBD1 (6 bases). This CDR3 spans 14 amino acids. Trimming took off 0 bases at V and 6 bases at J, with 10 bases between the two ends. Per the germline V gene, CDR1 is SGHRS and CDR2 is YFSETQ. Looking up the rest from reference TRBV5-1 and TRBJ1-5 gives the full variable domain: KAGVTQTPRYLIKTRGQQVTLSCSPISGHRSVSWYQQTPGQGLQFLFEYFSETQRNKGNFPGRFSGRQFSNSRSEMNVSTLELGDSALYLCASSLAGGGQPQHFGDGTRLSIL.